This T cell receptor (beta chain) was identified during a study of blood T cell repertoires in COVID-19. About the research overall: Nucleic acid was either cDNA or gDNA, and it came from T cells, B-cell-depleted T cells, or PBMCs.

Per the study methods: Estimation of nucleated cell counts was performed using reference gene primer amplification. TCRdb's copy holds only in-frame clones and misses some; the assay was immunoSEQ multiplex PCR. The V and J calls and clone size come from that table; D and trimming were worked out from the DNA. The sample lists under 200,000 clones, more than 75% occurring once. The CDR3 length is 14 residues. V gave up 0 bases and J gave up 0 bases, with 6 bases separating them. Germline assignment: CDR1 SGHRS and CDR2 YFSETQ. The sample was peripheral blood. The chain uses TRBV5-1 and TRBJ1-2; possible D gene TRBD1, 6 bases. The sequence derives from a woman in her 50s with COVID-19, enrolled during active disease. CDR3 sequence: CASSLGQANYGYTF. The DNA of the CDR3 is TGCGCCAGCAGCTTGGGACAGGCTAACTATGGCTACACCTTC.